This TCR beta chain is from a study of blood T cell repertoires in COVID-19. For the study at large: PBMCs, B-cell-depleted T cells, or T cells were the source of the cDNA or gDNA that made up the material.

This clone was found once. CDR1 is SGHTA, CDR2 FQGNSA, per germline. The CDR3 contains 15 residues. V was pared by 5 bases and J by 8 bases, with 21 bases between. Profiled with immunoSEQ multiplex PCR; TCRdb holds only in-frame clones, not every one. The data hold over 50,000 clones, with 75% to 95% observed a single time. This rearrangement joins TRBV7-2 to TRBJ1-2; D gene unclear. Sequencing was done on a sample of peripheral blood. The receptor was isolated from a man aged 45-65 years with active COVID-19. This chain's CDR3 is CASSPIQRYSLGYTF. The CDR3 coding sequence is TGTGCCAGCAGCCCAATACAGAGATACTCTTTGGGCTACACCTTC.